The TCR beta chain under discussion was sequenced for a study of blood T cell repertoires in COVID-19. Study at large: Both acute and convalescent COVID-19 samples were obtained from the United States, Italy and Spain. T cells, B-cell-depleted T cells, or PBMCs provided the cDNA or gDNA that served as material.

In the authors' methods: Reference gene primer amplification gave nucleated cell count estimates. The method was immunoSEQ multiplex PCR; TCRdb's version includes in-frame clones alone and lacks a portion of them. V and J calls and clone size are given by that table; D and trimming were obtained from the DNA. The table lists over 110,000 clones, around three quarters of them singletons. CDR1 and CDR2 (germline): MNHEY, SVGAGI. This CDR3 contains 15 residues. V dropped 2 bases and J dropped 3 bases, with 13 bases sitting between them. The chain carries TRBV6-5 and TRBJ1-1; D is uncertain. The source of this sequence is a man between 60 and 75 years old with acute or convalescent COVID-19. Sequencing was carried out using peripheral blood. The CDR3 here is CASSYRGVGYTEAFF. CDR3 coding DNA: TGTGCCAGCAGTTACCGCGGGGTAGGGTACACTGAAGCTTTCTTT.